Sequencing of this TCR beta chain was carried out in a study of blood T cells in healthy people across ages. A second roughly 7 to 12 cycle PCR used barcoded and J-beta primers. TCRdb processed the 5' RACE reads anew with MiXCR; each CDR3 protein has one entry. The table has 1.5 million or so distinct CDR3 sequences, under 55% seen once. The germline gives CDR1 MNHNS, CDR2 SASEGT. The CDR3 loop spans 20 amino acids. Trimming took 1 base from V and 0 from J, leaving 22 bases between them. This clonotype has just one count. No fewer than 6 million PBMCs went into each sample. This chain links TRBV6-1 with TRBJ2-1; D may be TRBD1 or TRBD2 (6 bases each). This clonotype was obtained from a woman between 18 and 29 years old in good health. The sequenced material came from blood. Written as DNA, the CDR3 is TGTGCCAGCAGTGAAGTTCGGGGGCCATGGGAGATTGGCTCCTACAATGAGCAGTTCTTC. This sequence encodes CASSEVRGPWEIGSYNEQFF.